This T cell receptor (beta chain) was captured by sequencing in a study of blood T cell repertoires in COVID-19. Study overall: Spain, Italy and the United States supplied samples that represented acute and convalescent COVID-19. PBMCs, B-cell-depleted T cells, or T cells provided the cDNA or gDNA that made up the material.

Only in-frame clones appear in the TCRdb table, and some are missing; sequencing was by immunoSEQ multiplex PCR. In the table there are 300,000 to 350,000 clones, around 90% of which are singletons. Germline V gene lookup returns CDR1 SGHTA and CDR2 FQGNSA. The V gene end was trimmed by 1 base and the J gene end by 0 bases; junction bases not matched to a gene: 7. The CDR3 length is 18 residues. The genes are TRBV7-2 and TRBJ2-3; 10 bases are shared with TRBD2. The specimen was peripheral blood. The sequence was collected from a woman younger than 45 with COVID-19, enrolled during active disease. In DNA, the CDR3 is TGTGCCAGCAGCTTAGACCCCACTAGCGGGACTAGCACAGATACGCAGTATTTT. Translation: CASSLDPTSGTSTDTQYF.